Given below is one T cell receptor beta chain in context. Its recognized antigen is unknown. It has no much larger one-base neighbor in the sample; base qualities were not kept. The data originate from a study of blood T cell repertoires in COVID-19 (TCRdb year 2020). Regarding the research as a whole: Collaborator samples came from the United States, Italy and Spain and covered acute and convalescent phases of COVID-19. Where HLA class I and class II types were available, the types were taken from metadata supplied by the sample provider, not from assay-based typing. The dataset comprised deeply sampled blood TCRbeta repertoires from subjects exposed to, actively infected with, or recovered from COVID-19. Samples were obtained from the ongoing ImmuneRACE study (first 160 participants) and from about 1,300 subjects provided by 6 global collaborators. The repertoires were made available in a free public database intended to serve as a resource for research on the immune response to SARS-CoV-2. The material from the prospective study consisted of cDNA or gDNA derived from T cells, B-cell-depleted T cells, or PBMCs. Nearly every sample came with metadata listing a de-identified subject ID, COVID-19 status, age in years and sex.

TCRbeta CDR3 regions were amplified from genomic DNA by means of the immunoSEQ Assay, a bias-controlled multiplex PCR. The study's own analysis went as follows. Within the assay, amplification of reference gene primers was used to estimate how many nucleated cells each sample contained. Sequence reads were collapsed and filtered to measure the absolute abundance of every unique TCRbeta CDR3 rearrangement. For each sample, productive Simpson clonality was calculated by taking the square root of Simpson's diversity index across productive rearrangements. Here the immuneACCESS table is served through TCRdb, limited to in-frame sequences with V and J called. Missing clones are a known gap in these copies; in checked studies unresolved V genes cover under half, and the rest lacks a known reason. V, J and clone size are taken as reported in that table, and D and trimming were inferred from the DNA itself. The sample table contains 180,000 or so clones; only one count was recorded for around 89% of them. The ten biggest clones cover 4% to 5% of the sample.

What the work shows at the level of the full study, not this receptor alone: How much clinical and demographic metadata was included differed by source and by participant, and the metadata was provided uncurated.

Sequences MNHEY (CDR1) and SMNVEV (CDR2) are obtained from the germline V gene (reference sequence). The CDR3 runs 12 amino acids, cysteine and phenylalanine included. Kept here is only the CDR3 DNA, which spans 36 bases and is read in frame from base 1. A distance of 9 bases separates the germline ends of V and J, which lose 6 bases and 6 bases respectively. Collaborating institutions collected whole blood in K2EDTA tubes following their own protocols. Collaborator samples were shipped for TCRbeta analysis as frozen whole blood, isolated PBMCs, or DNA extracted from either sample type. The sequence came from a woman in her twenties or thirties with acute or convalescent COVID-19. Sequences were obtained from peripheral blood. The rearranged chain carries TRBV27 and TRBJ2-1; a tentative D match to TRBD2 spans 5 bases. The bases read TGTGCCAGCAGGGGGAGTGTCAATGAGCAGTTCTTC. The resulting protein is CASRGSVNEQFF.